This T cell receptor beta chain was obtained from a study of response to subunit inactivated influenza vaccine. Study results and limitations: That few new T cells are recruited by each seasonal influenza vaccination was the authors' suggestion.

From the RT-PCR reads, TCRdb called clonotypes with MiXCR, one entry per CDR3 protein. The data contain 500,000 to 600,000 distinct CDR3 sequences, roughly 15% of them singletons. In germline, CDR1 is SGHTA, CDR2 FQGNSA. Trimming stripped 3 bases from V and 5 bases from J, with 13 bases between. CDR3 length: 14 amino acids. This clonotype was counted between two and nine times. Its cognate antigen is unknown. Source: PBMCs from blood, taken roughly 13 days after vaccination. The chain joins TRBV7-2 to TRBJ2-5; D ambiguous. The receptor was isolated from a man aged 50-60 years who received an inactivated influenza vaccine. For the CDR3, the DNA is TGTGCCAGCAGCTTTAGGGCGGCTACTGAGACCCAGTACTTC. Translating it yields CASSFRAATETQYF.